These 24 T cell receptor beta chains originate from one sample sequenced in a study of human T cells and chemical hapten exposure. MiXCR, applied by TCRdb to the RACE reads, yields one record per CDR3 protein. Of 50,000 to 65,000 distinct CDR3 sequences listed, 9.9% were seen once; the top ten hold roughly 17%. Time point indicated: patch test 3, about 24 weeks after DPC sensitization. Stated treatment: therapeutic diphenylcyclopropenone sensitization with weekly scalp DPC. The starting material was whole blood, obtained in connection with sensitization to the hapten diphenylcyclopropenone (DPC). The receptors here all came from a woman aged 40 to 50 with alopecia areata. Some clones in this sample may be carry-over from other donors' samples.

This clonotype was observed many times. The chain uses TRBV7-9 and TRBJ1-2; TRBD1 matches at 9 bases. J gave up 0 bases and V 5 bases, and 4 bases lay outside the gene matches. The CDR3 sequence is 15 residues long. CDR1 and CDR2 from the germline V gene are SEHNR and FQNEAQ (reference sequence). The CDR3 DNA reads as TGTGCCAGCAGCCCGGGACAGGGACCTAACTATGGCTACACCTTC. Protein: CASSPGQGPNYGYTF.

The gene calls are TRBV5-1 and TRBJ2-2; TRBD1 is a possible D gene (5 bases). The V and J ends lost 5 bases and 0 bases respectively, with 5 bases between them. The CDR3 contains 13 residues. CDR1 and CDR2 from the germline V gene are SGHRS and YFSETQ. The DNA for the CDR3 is TGCGCCAGCAGAGGGGCGAACACCGGGGAGCTGTTTTTT. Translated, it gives CASRGANTGELFF.

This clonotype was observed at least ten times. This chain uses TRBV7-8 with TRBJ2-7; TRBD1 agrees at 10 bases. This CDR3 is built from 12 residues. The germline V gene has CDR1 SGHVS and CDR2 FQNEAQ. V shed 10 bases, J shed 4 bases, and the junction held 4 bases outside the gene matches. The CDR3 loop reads CAISGQGYEQYF. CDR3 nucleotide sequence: TGTGCCATTTCGGGACAGGGGTACGAGCAGTACTTC.

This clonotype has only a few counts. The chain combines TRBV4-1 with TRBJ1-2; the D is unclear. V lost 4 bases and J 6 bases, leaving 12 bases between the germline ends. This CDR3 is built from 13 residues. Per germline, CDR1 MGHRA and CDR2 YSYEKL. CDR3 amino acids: CASSLPLSDGYTF. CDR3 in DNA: TGCGCCAGCAGCCTCCCTCTCTCCGATGGCTACACCTTC.

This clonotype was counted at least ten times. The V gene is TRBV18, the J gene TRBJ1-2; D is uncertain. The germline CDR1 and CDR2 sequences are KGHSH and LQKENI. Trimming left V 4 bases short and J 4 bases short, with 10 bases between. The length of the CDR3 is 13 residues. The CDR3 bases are TGTGCCAGCTCACAGGACGGAAGCTATGGCTACACCTTC. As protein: CASSQDGSYGYTF.

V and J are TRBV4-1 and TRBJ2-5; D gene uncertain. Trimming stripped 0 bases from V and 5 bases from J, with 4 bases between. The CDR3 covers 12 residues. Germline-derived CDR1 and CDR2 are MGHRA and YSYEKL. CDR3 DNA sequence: TGCGCCAGCAGCCAAGAGTCTGAGACCCAGTACTTC. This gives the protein CASSQESETQYF.

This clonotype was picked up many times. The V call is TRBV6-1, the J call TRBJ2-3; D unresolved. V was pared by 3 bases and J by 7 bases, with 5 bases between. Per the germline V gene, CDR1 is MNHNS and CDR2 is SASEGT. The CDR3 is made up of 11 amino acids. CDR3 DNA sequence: TGTGCCAGCAGTGATTGGTATACGCAGTATTTT. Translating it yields CASSDWYTQYF.

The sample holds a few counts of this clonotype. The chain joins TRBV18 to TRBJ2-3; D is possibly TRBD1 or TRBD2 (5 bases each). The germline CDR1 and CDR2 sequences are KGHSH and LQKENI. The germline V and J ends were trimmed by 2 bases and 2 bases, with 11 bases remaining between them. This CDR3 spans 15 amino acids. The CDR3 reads CASSPRDRYTDTQYF. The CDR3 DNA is TGTGCCAGCTCACCAAGGGACCGATACACAGATACGCAGTATTTT.

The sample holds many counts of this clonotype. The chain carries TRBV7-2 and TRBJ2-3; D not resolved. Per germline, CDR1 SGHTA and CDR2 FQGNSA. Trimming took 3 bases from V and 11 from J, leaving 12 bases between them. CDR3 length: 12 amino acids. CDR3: CASSFSRAEQYF. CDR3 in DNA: TGTGCCAGCAGCTTTTCCCGGGCGGAGCAGTATTTT.

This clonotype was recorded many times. Here the CDR3 reads CASSLGTIGYRFF. The CDR3 DNA follows: TGTGCCAGCAGTTTGGGGACTATTGGATACCGGTTCTTC. This sequence joins TRBV12-3 or TRBV12-4 and TRBJ2-1; TRBD2 matches at 7 bases. The CDR3 is made up of 13 amino acids. V was clipped by 3 bases and J by 15 bases; unmatched bases: 11.

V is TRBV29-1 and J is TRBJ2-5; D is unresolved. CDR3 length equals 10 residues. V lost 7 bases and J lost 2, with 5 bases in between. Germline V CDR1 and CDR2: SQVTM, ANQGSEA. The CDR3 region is CSAMQETQYF. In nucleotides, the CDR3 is TGCAGCGCTATGCAAGAGACCCAGTACTTC.

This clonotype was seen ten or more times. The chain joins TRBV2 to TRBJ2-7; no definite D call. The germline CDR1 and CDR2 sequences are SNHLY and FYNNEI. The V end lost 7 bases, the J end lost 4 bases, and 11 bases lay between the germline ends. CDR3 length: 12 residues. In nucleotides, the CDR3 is TGTGCCAGCACCCCGAATGGTTACGAGCAGTACTTC. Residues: CASTPNGYEQYF.

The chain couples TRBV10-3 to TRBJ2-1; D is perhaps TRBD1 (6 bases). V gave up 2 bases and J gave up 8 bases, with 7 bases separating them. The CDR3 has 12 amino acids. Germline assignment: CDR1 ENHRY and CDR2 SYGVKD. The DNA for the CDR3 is TGTGCCATCAGTGAGAGGGGGTATGAGCAGTTCTTC. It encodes CAISERGYEQFF.

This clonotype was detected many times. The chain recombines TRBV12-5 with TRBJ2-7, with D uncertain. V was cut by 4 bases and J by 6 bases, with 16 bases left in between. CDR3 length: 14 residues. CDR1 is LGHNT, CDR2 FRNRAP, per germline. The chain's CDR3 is CASGSSRASSEQYF. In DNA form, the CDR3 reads TGTGCTAGTGGTTCCTCAAGGGCATCGAGCGAGCAGTACTTC.

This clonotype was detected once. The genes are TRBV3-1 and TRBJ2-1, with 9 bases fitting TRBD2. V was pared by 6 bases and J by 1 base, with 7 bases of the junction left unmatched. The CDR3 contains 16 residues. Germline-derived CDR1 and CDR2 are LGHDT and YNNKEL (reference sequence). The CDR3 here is CASSKSGGQSYNEQFF. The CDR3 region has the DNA TGTGCCAGCAGTAAAAGCGGGGGGCAGTCCTACAATGAGCAGTTCTTC.

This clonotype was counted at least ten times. The CDR3 loop is CASNSRGPGELFF. CDR3 DNA: TGTGCCAGCAACTCCCGGGGGCCCGGGGAGCTGTTTTTT. The V and J genes are TRBV7-3 and TRBJ2-2; TRBD1 or TRBD2 may be the D gene (6 bases each). V gave up 7 bases and J gave up 6 bases, with 12 bases separating them. This CDR3 has 13 residues. The germline CDR1 and CDR2 sequences are SGHTA and FQGTGA.

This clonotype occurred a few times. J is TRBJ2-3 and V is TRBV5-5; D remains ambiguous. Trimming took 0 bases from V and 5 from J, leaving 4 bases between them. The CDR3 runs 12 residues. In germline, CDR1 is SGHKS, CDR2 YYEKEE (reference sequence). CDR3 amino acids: CASSLEVDTQYF. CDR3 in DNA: TGTGCCAGCAGCTTGGAGGTAGATACGCAGTATTTT.

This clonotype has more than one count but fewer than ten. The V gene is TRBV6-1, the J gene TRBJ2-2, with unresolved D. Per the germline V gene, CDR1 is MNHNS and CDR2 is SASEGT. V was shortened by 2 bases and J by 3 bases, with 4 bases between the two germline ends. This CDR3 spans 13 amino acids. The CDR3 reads CASSESDTGELFF. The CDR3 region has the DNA TGTGCCAGCAGTGAATCGGACACCGGGGAGCTGTTTTTT.

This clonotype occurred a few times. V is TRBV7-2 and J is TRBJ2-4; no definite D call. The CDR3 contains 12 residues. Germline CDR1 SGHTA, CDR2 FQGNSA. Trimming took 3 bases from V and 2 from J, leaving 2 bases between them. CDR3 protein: CASSLSKNIQYF. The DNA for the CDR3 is TGTGCCAGCAGCTTGTCCAAAAACATTCAGTACTTC.

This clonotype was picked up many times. Written as DNA, the CDR3 is TGTGCCTGGACGGTAGGCGCAGGGGGCGACTACACCTTC. This gives the protein CAWTVGAGGDYTF. V gene TRBV30 combines with J gene TRBJ1-2, with 8 bases identical to TRBD1. CDR1 and CDR2 (germline): GTSNPN, SVGIG (reference sequence). Trimming removed 4 bases from V and 10 bases from J; junction bases left unmatched: 11. There are 13 residues in the CDR3.

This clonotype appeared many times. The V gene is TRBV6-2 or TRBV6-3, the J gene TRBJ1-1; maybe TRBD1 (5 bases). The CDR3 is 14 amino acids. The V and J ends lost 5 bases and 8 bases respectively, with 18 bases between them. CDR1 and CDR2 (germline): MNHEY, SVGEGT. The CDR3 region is CASSTLRWTTEAFF. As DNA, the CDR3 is TGTGCCAGCAGTACGTTAAGATGGACAACGGAAGCTTTCTTT.

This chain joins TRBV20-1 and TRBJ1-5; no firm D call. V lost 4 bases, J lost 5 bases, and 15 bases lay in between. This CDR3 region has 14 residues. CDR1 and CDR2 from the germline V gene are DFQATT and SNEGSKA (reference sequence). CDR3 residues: CSAITPLADQPQHF. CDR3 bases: TGCAGTGCTATCACACCCTTGGCAGATCAGCCCCAGCATTTT.

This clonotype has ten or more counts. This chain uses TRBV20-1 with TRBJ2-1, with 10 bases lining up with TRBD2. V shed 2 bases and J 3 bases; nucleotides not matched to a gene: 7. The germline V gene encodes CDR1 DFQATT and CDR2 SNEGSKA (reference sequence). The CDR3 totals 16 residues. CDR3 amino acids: CSARNLAGAVYNEQFF. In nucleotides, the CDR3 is TGCAGTGCTAGAAATCTAGCGGGGGCAGTCTACAATGAGCAGTTCTTC.

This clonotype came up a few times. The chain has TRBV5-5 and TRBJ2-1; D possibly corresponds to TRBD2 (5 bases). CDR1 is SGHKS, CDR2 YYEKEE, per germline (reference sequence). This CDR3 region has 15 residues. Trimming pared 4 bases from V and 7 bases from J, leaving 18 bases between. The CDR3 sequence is CASSPDFTWENEQFF. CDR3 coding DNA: TGTGCCAGCAGCCCCGACTTCACTTGGGAGAATGAGCAGTTCTTC.